This TCR beta chain derives from a study of human T cells and chemical hapten exposure. Background on the study: Researchers reported sensitizing an approximately 2 cm by approximately 2 cm upper inner arm skin site with 2% DPC.

The library tagged individual cDNA molecules with unique molecular identifiers. TCRdb re-derived calls from the RACE reads in MiXCR, one entry per CDR3 protein. The data contain about 190,000 distinct CDR3 sequences, more than 20% of them seen just once; the ten biggest clones take up 2.5%. Time point given: patch test 3, about 24 weeks after DPC sensitization. As to treatment: therapeutic diphenylcyclopropenone sensitization with weekly scalp DPC. Blood draws came before every patch-test application. The donor pool consisted of alopecia patients aged 18 to 70 years, considered suitable for DPC. The V segment lost 0 bases and the J segment 6 bases; nucleotides outside the gene matches: 4. Germline V gene data show CDR1 as SGHRS and CDR2 as YFSETQ. This CDR3 region has 14 residues.

The sequence was obtained from a woman in her thirties or forties with alopecia areata. Some clones in this sample may be carry-over from other donors' samples. This material consisted of whole blood, taken in connection with sensitization to the hapten diphenylcyclopropenone (DPC). This chain uses TRBV5-1 with TRBJ2-7; TRBD1 agrees at 9 bases. Here the CDR3 DNA reads TGCGCCAGCAGCTTGGGACAGGGGGGTCGCGAGCAGTACTTC. Translation gives CASSLGQGGREQYF.